Below, 14 T cell receptor beta chains from the same sample are listed, as sequenced in a study of early T cells in non-severe SARS-CoV-2 infection. TCRdb used MiXCR to reprocess the 5' RACE reads, holding one entry per CDR3 protein. The top ten clones hold around 13% of a sample with fewer than 80,000 distinct CDR3 sequences, around 11% of them seen once. The sequenced sample was whole blood, obtained at baseline. Source of these receptors: an adult who was a healthcare worker with PCR-confirmed SARS-CoV-2 infection or an uninfected control (not recorded which).

This clonotype was seen a handful of times. The chain couples TRBV2 to TRBJ2-3; 8 positions agree with TRBD2. The junction had 10 bases not matched to a gene; V was cut back by 7 bases and J by 4 bases. Germline loops: CDR1 SNHLY, CDR2 FYNNEI. The CDR3 covers 15 residues. CDR3 DNA sequence: TGTGCCAGCACGGGACTAGGGGTGACAGCAGATACGCAGTATTTT. This gives the protein CASTGLGVTADTQYF.

The genes are TRBV6-2 or TRBV6-3 and TRBJ1-2; TRBD1 is a possible D gene (6 bases). V lost 6 bases and J 5 bases, leaving 10 bases between the germline ends. This CDR3 has 12 amino acids. CDR1 is MNHEY and CDR2 is SVGEGT in the germline V gene. As DNA, the CDR3 is TGTGCCAGCAGACAGGGTCTTTATGGCTACACCTTC. Translation: CASRQGLYGYTF.

There are a few counts of this clonotype. The chain has TRBV2 and TRBJ1-5; 8 nucleotides align to TRBD1. V dropped 5 bases and J dropped 5; count of bases not matched to a gene: 5. CDR3 length equals 14 residues. Germline V gives CDR1 SNHLY, CDR2 FYNNEI. The chain's CDR3 is CASSTRTGYQPQHF. CDR3 sequence (DNA): TGTGCCAGCAGTACCCGGACAGGGTATCAGCCCCAGCATTTT. The full variable domain, in which reference TRBV2 and TRBJ1-5 provide the parts outside the CDR3, is EPEVTQTPSHQVTQMGQEVILRCVPISNHLYFYWYRQILGQKVEFLVSFYNNEISEKSEIFDDQFSVERPDGSNFTLKIRSTKLEDSAMYFCASSTRTGYQPQHFGDGTRLSIL.

This clonotype was detected a few times. This rearrangement joins TRBV29-1 to TRBJ1-5; D gene ambiguous. CDR1 is SQVTM, CDR2 ANQGSEA, per germline. There are 13 residues in the CDR3. V gave up 7 bases and J gave up 6 bases, with 16 bases separating them. Here the CDR3 reads CSAWGGEGQPQHF. In DNA form, the CDR3 reads TGCAGCGCCTGGGGAGGAGAAGGTCAGCCCCAGCATTTT.

This clonotype was counted many times. J is TRBJ2-3 and V is TRBV7-2; the D is unclear. This CDR3 has 14 amino acids. The V end lost 5 bases, the J end lost 7 bases, and 16 bases lay between the germline ends. The germline V gene encodes CDR1 SGHTA and CDR2 FQGNSA. Here the CDR3 reads CASSPKVLGHTQYF. As DNA, the CDR3 is TGTGCCAGCAGCCCCAAGGTTCTGGGTCATACGCAGTATTTT.

This clonotype was picked up a small number of times. The V and J genes are TRBV2 and TRBJ1-6; TRBD1 is a possible D gene (6 bases). The germline CDR1 and CDR2 sequences are SNHLY and FYNNEI. CDR3 length equals 15 residues. Trimming left V 1 base short and J 9 bases short, with 13 bases between. The CDR3 reads CASSEDRAGGSPLHF. The CDR3 DNA follows: TGTGCCAGCAGTGAAGACAGGGCCGGGGGTTCACCCCTCCACTTT.

This clonotype was counted between two and nine times. Written as DNA, the CDR3 is TGCAGTGCTAGGAGCGCGGACATAAACACCGGGGAGCTGTTTTTT. It translates to CSARSADINTGELFF. This chain connects TRBV20-1 to TRBJ2-2; perhaps TRBD1 as D (5 bases). Trimming stripped 3 bases from V and 2 bases from J, with 13 bases between. The CDR3 extends over 15 amino acids. Germline loops: CDR1 DFQATT, CDR2 SNEGSKA (reference sequence).

This clonotype appeared a few times. V and J are TRBV7-9 and TRBJ2-7; D unclear. Trimming pared 7 bases from V and 7 bases from J, leaving 14 bases between. This CDR3 has 12 amino acids. The germline V gene has CDR1 SEHNR and CDR2 FQNEAQ (reference sequence). The CDR3 reads CASTDDLWEQYF. In nucleotides, the CDR3 is TGTGCCAGCACTGACGACCTTTGGGAGCAGTACTTC.

The CDR3 DNA is TGTGCCAGCAGCACCTCGGGACCGCAAGAGACCCAGTACTTC. It codes for CASSTSGPQETQYF. The J gene is TRBJ2-5, the V gene TRBV13, with D tentatively TRBD1 or TRBD2 (5 bases each). CDR1 and CDR2 (germline): PRHDT, FYEKMQ (reference sequence). The CDR3 has 14 amino acids. V was clipped by 5 bases and J by 2 bases, with 12 bases between them.

This clonotype was recorded many times. The V and J genes are TRBV20-1 and TRBJ2-2; 11 bases are shared with TRBD2. The germline gives CDR1 DFQATT, CDR2 SNEGSKA (reference sequence). V dropped 6 bases and J dropped 6; count of bases not matched to a gene: 15. This CDR3 is 17 amino acids long. CDR3 sequence: CSAPPNLAGGPSGELFF. CDR3 bases: TGCAGTGCCCCACCCAACTTAGCGGGGGGGCCGTCCGGGGAGCTGTTTTTT.

This clonotype was seen a few times. The chain has TRBV6-1 and TRBJ1-4; D may be TRBD1 (6 bases). The CDR3 is made up of 12 amino acids. Germline V gene lookup returns CDR1 MNHNS and CDR2 SASEGT. V lost 6 bases and J lost 12, with 14 bases in between. CDR3 sequence (DNA): TGTGCCAGCAGGGCCAGGGGTCAGGAACTGTTTTTT. Its translation: CASRARGQELFF.

This clonotype was observed a few times. J is TRBJ2-3 and V is TRBV11-1; perhaps TRBD1 as D (5 bases). V was cut by 4 bases and J by 3 bases, with 11 bases left in between. The CDR3 loop spans 14 amino acids. CDR1 is SGHAT, CDR2 FQDESV, per germline (reference sequence). The chain's CDR3 is CASSYSTATDTQYF. As DNA, the CDR3 is TGTGCCAGCAGCTACTCGACAGCGACAGATACGCAGTATTTT. Based on the CDR3 plus reference TRBV11-1 and TRBJ2-3, the full variable domain is EAEVAQSPRYKITEKSQAVAFWCDPISGHATLYWYRQILGQGPELLVQFQDESVVDDSQLPKDRFSAERLKGVDSTLKIQPAELGDSAMYLCASSYSTATDTQYFGPGTRLTVL.

The rearrangement links TRBV7-3 to TRBJ2-3; no firm D call. Trimming left V 3 bases short and J 3 bases short, with 10 bases between. The CDR3 consists of 14 residues. CDR1 and CDR2 (germline): SGHTA, FQGTGA. In nucleotides, the CDR3 is TGTGCCAGCAGCTTGTATCCGAGTACAGATACGCAGTATTTT. Protein: CASSLYPSTDTQYF.

The rearrangement uses TRBV12-5 and TRBJ1-1, with D unclear. The CDR3 consists of 14 residues. The V gene lost 5 bases and the J gene lost 4 bases, with 14 bases spanning the gap. Germline CDR1 LGHNT, CDR2 FRNRAP. CDR3 bases: TGTGCTAGTGGTGAGGATGCCGGGGTCACTGAAGCTTTCTTT. This encodes CASGEDAGVTEAFF.